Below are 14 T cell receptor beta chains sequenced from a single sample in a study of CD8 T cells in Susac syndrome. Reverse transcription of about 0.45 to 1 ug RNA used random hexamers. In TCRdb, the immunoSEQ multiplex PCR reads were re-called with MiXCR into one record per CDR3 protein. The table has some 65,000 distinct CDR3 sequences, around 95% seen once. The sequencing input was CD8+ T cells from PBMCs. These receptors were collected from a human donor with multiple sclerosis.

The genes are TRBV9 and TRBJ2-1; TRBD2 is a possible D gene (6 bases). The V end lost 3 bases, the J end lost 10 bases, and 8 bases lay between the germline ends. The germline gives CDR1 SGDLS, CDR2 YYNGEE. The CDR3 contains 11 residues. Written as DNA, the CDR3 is TGTGCCAGCAGCGCCGCGGGAGAGCAGTTCTTC. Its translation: CASSAAGEQFF.

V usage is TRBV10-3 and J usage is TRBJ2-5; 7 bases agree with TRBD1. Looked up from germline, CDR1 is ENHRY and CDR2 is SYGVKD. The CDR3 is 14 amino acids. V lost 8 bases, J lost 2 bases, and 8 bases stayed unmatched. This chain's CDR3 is CAISDRVGQETQYF. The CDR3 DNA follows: TGTGCCATCTCAGACAGGGTGGGTCAAGAGACCCAGTACTTC.

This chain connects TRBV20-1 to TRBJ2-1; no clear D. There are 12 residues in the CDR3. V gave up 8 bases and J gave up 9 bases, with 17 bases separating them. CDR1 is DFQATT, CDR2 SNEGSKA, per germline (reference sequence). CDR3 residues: CSRWGNFGEQFF. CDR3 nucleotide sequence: TGCAGTCGCTGGGGAAATTTTGGTGAGCAGTTCTTC.

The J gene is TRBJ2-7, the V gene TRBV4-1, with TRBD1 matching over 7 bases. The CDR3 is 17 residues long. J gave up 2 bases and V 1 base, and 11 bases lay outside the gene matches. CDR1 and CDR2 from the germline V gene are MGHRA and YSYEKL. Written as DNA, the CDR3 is TGCGCCAGCAGCCAAGCACTTACCGGGACAGTCACCTACGAGCAGTACTTC. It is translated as CASSQALTGTVTYEQYF.

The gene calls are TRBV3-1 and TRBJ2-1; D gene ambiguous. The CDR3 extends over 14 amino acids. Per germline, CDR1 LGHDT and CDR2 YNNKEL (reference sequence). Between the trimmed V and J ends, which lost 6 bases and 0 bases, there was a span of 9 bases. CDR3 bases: TGTGCCAGCAGACCCTACAGCTCCTACAATGAGCAGTTCTTC. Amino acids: CASRPYSSYNEQFF.

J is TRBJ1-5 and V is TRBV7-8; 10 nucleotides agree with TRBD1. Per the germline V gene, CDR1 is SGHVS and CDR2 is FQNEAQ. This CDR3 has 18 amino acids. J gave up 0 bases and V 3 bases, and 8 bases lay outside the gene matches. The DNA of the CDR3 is TGTGCCAGCAGCTTTAGACAGGGGGCCCCCTATAGCAATCAGCCCCAGCATTTT. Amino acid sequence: CASSFRQGAPYSNQPQHF. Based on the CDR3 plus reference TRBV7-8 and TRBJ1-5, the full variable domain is GAGVSQSPRYKVAKRGQDVALRCDPISGHVSLFWYQQALGQGPEFLTYFQNEAQLDKSGLPSDRFFAERPEGSVSTLKIQRTQQEDSAVYLCASSFRQGAPYSNQPQHFGDGTRLSIL.

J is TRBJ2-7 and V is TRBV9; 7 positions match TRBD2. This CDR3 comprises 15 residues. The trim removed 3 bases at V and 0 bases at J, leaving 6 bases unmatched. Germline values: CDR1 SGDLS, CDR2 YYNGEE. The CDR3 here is CASSAGGSSSYEQYF. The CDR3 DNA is TGTGCCAGCAGCGCGGGAGGATCCTCCTCCTACGAGCAGTACTTC.

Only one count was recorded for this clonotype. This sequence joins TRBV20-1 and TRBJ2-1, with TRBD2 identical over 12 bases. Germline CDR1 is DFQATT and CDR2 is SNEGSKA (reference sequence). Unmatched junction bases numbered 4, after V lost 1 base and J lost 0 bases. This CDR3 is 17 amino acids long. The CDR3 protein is CSARVLAGGGSYNEQFF. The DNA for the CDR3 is TGCAGTGCTAGAGTCCTAGCGGGAGGGGGCTCCTACAATGAGCAGTTCTTC.

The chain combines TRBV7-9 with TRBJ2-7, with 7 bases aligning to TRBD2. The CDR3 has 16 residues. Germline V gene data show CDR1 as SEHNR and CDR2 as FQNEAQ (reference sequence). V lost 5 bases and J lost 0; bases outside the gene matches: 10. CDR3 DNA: TGTGCCAGCAGCCCCGCCATGGGGACTATCTCCTACGAGCAGTACTTC. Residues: CASSPAMGTISYEQYF.

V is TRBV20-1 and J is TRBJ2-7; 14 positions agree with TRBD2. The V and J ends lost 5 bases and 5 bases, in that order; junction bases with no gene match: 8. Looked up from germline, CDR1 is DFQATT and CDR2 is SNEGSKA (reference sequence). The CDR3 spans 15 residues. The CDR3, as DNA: TGCAGTGCTTCCGGGAAGGGACTAGCGGGAGACGAGCAGTACTTC. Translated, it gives CSASGKGLAGDEQYF.

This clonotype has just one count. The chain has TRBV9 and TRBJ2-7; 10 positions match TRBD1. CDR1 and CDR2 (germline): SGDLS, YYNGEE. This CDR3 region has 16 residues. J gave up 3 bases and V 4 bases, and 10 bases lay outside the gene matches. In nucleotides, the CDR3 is TGTGCCAGCAGCCCTCGACAGACAGGGGGCTTCTACGAGCAGTACTTC. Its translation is CASSPRQTGGFYEQYF.

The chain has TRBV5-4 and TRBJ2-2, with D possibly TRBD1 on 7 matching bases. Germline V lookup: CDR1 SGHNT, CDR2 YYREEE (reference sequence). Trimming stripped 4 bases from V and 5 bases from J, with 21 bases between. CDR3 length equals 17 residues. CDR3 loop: CASSGGTATKGTGELFF. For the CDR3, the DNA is TGTGCCAGCAGCGGAGGGACAGCAACTAAAGGGACCGGGGAGCTGTTTTTT.

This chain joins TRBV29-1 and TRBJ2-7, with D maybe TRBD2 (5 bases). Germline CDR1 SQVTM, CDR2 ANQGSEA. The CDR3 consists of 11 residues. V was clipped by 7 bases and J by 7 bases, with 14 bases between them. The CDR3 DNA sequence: TGCAGCGCGTGGGGAGATCGGGAGCAGTACTTC. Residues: CSAWGDREQYF.

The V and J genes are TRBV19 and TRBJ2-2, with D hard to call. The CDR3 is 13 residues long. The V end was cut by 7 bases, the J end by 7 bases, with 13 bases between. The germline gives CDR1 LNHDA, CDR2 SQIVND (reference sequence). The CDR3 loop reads CASTPNLRGELFF. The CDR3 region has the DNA TGTGCCAGTACCCCGAATTTACGCGGGGAGCTGTTTTTT. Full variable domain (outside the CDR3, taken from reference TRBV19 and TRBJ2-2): DGGITQSPKYLFRKEGQNVTLSCEQNLNHDAMYWYRQDPGQGLRLIYYSQIVNDFQKGDIAEGYSVSREKKESFPLTVTSAQKNPTAFYLCASTPNLRGELFFGEGSRLTVL.